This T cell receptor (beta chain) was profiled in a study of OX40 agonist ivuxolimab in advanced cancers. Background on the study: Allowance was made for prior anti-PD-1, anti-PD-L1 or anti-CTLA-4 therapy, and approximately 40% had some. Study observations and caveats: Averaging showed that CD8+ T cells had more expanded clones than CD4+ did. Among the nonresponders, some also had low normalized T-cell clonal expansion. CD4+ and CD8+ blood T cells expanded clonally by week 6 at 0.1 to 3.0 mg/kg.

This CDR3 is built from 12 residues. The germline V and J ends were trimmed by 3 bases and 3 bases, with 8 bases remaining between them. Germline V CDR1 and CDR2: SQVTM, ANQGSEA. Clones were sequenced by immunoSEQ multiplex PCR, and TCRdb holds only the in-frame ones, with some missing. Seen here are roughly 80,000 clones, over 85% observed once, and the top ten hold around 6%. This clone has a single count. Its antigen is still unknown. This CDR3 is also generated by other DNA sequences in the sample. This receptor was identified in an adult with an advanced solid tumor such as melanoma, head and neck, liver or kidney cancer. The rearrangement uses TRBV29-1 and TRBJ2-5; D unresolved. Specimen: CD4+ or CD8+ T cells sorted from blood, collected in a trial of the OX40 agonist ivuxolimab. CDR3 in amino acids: CSVDGAKETQYF. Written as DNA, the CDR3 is TGCAGCGTTGATGGCGCGAAAGAGACCCAGTACTTC.